This T cell receptor beta chain was captured by sequencing in a study of sequential checkpoint blockade in melanoma (dated by TCRdb to the late 2010s). About the investigation overall: Using 1:1 randomization, the trial assigned patients either to first-line nivolumab followed by ipilimumab (arm A) or to ipilimumab followed by nivolumab (arm B). Maintenance nivolumab was given following each of the two trial sequences. What the research found in general, with its limitations: The model for predicting response that combines TCR metrics with mutation burden needs to be validated in larger, independent patient cohorts.

Worth noting for this clone: Its recognized antigen is unknown. The input lacks base qualities; no much larger clone sits a single base away.

The treatment or condition label corresponds to: randomized to nivolumab then ipilimumab (arm A) or the reverse (arm B). No trial patient had received prior DNA-damaging chemotherapy. Live CD3+CD8+ cells negative for CD19 and CD56 were sorted from thawed PBMCs on a FACS Aria II flow cytometer. The samples were obtained from melanoma patients enrolled in CheckMate 064, an open-label, randomized phase II trial testing sequential checkpoint blockade. Peripheral blood mononuclear cells were collected by leukapheresis, purified with Ficoll-Paque, and frozen in human serum with approximately 10% DMSO. Purity of sorted blood CD3+CD8+ cells was verified at >98% immediately after sorting, followed by DNA extraction. TCRbeta CDR3 regions were immunosequenced from genomic DNA with the immunoSEQ Assay. Before high-throughput sequencing, the genomic DNA was amplified using bias-controlled multiplex PCR. Under the source paper's analysis protocol: To quantify the absolute abundance of each unique TCRbeta CDR3 region, the sequences were collapsed and filtered. Clonality, defined as 1 minus Pielou's evenness, was calculated using only productive rearrangements. A previously published method was used to identify clones whose frequencies were significantly greater in on-treatment samples than in baseline samples. TCRdb re-hosts the immuneACCESS table, in-frame sequences only. Its copies lack some clones; in the studies checked, an unresolved V gene accounts for under half of them, and the cause for the rest is not known. V and J calls and clone size follow that table, whereas D and trimming were derived from the DNA. The sample yields about 20,000 clones; 65% to 90% were counted once. The top ten constitute 27% of the sample.

Cut back by 0 bases and 6 bases, the V and J ends lie 8 bases apart. CDR3 length: 13 amino acids, cysteine to phenylalanine. Only the CDR3 region is kept as DNA, spanning 39 bases read in frame from base 1. Based on the germline V gene, the CDR1 and CDR2 sequences are SGDLS and YYNGEE. The sequence links TRBV9 to TRBJ2-3, with the D segment identity uncertain. The clonotype was recovered from a human donor with melanoma. The sample consisted of CD8+ T cells sorted from blood (inferred from file names), taken from a patient given nivolumab and ipilimumab in sequence. The CDR3 region has the sequence CASSVAEADTQYF. The DNA reads as follows: TGTGCCAGCAGCGTAGCTGAAGCGGATACGCAGTATTTT.